This T cell receptor beta chain was found in a study of response to subunit inactivated influenza vaccine. TCRdb re-called the RT-PCR reads with MiXCR, one entry per CDR3 protein. Of roughly 190,000 distinct CDR3 sequences listed, more than 10% are singletons. In addition, the sample was reused for a study of T cells expressing NK-cell markers. That study adds: A 5'RACE template switching approach incorporating UMIs was used to make TCR beta cDNA. The authors sequenced eight donors, of whom seven were HCMV-seropositive and one was seronegative. Six donors carried dominant NKG2C+ clonotypes that made up roughly 1.0-7.5% of their CD8+ T cells. Expanded NKG2C+ T cell clones were not confirmed as HCMV-specific.

The receptor's source is a man between 45 and 60 years old who received an inactivated influenza vaccine. The sample here was CD8+ T cells sorted from PBMCs, taken roughly 12 days after vaccination.

The CDR3 nucleotides read TGTGCCAGCGGCCCGATGGGGGACGGGTTCGACGAGCAGTACTTC. Its protein product is CASGPMGDGFDEQYF. The chain carries TRBV9 and TRBJ2-7; D tentatively fits TRBD1 or TRBD2 (5 bases each). V was pared by 7 bases and J by 5 bases, with 22 bases between. Germline lookup yields CDR1 SGDLS and CDR2 YYNGEE. The CDR3 extends over 15 amino acids.